This T cell receptor beta chain is from a study of T cell repertoires in cytomegalovirus infection. On this clonotype: The antigen is not known.

TCRdb used MiXCR to reprocess the reads, holding one entry per CDR3 protein. This repertoire shows about 120,000 distinct CDR3 sequences, around 10% found once; its top ten account for 30% to 40%. This CDR3 is 16 amino acids long. V was trimmed by 5 bases and J by 5 bases, leaving 19 bases between them. Input material: PBMCs, sequenced either directly or after in vitro stimulation (not recorded which). V and J are TRBV12-3 or TRBV12-4 and TRBJ1-5; no clear D gene. The receptor was isolated from a human donor in good health (CMV status not recorded). Some clones in this sample may be carry-over from other donors' samples. As DNA, the CDR3 is TGTGCCAGCAGTAACCGCTGGGGTGATGGGGATCAGCCCCAGCATTTT. Its translation is CASSNRWGDGDQPQHF.